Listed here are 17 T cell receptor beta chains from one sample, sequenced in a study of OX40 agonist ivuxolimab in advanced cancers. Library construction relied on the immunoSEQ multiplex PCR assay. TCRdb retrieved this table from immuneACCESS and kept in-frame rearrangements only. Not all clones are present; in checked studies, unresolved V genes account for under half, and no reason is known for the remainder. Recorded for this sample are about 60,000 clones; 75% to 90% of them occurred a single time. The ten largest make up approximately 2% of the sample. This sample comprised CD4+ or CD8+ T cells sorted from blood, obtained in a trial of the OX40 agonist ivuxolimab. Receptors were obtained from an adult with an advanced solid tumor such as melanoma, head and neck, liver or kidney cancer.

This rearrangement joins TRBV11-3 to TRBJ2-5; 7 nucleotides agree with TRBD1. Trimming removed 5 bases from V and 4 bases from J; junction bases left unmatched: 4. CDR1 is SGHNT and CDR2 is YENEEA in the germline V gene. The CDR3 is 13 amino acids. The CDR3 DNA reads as TGTGCCAGCAGCCCCGGGACAGCAGAGACCCAGTACTTC. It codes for CASSPGTAETQYF. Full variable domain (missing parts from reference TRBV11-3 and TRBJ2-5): EAGVVQSPRYKIIEKKQPVAFWCNPISGHNTLYWYLQNLGQGPELLIRYENEEAVDDSQLPKDRFSAERLKGVDSTLKIQPAELGDSAVYLCASSPGTAETQYFGPGTRLLVL.

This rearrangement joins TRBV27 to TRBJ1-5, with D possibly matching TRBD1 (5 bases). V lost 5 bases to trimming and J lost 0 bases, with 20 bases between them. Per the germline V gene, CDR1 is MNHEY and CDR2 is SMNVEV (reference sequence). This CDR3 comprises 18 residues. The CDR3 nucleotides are TGTGCCAGCAGTCCGGGGCCCGGGGGAACGTATAGCAATCAGCCCCAGCATTTT. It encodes CASSPGPGGTYSNQPQHF.

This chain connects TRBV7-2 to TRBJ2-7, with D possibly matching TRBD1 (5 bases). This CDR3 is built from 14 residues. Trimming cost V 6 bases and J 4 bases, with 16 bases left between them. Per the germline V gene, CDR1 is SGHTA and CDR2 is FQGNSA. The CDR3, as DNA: TGTGCCAGCAGTTCCCCAGGGTCTCCGTACGAGCAGTACTTC. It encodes CASSSPGSPYEQYF.

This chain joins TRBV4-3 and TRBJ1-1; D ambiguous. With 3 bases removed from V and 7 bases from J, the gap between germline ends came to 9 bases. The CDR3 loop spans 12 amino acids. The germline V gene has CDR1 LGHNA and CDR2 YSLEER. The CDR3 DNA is TGCGCCAGCAGCCAGGTGGGAGGTGAAGCTTTCTTT. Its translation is CASSQVGGEAFF.

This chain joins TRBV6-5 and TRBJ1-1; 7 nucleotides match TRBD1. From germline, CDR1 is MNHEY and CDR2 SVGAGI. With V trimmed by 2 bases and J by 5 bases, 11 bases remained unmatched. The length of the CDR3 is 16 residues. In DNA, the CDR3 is TGTGCCAGCAGTTACCCCTCAACAGGGGCTCGGACTGAAGCTTTCTTT. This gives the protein CASSYPSTGARTEAFF.

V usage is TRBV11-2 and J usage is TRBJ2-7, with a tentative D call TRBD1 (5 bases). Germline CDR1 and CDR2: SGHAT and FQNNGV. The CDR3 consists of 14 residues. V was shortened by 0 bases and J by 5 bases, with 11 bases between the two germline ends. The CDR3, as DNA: TGTGCCAGCAGCTTAGATTGGGGCAGCAACGAGCAGTACTTC. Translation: CASSLDWGSNEQYF.

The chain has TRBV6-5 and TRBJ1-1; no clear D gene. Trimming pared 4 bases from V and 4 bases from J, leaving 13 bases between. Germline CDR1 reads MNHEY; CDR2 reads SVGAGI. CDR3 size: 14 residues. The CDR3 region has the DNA TGTGCCAGCAGTTTGCGGAGGGAAAGCACTGAAGCTTTCTTT. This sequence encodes CASSLRRESTEAFF.

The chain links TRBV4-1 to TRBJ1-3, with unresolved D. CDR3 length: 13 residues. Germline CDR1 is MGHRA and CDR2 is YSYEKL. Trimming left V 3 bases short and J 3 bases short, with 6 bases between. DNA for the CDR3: TGCGCCAGCAGCCAGTCAGTTGGAAACACCATATATTTT. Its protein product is CASSQSVGNTIYF.

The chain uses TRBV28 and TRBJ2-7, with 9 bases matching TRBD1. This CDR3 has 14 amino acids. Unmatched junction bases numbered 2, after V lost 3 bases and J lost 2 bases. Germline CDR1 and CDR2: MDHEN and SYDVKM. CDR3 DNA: TGTGCCAGCAGTTTTGGGACAGGGCCCTACGAGCAGTACTTC. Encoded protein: CASSFGTGPYEQYF.

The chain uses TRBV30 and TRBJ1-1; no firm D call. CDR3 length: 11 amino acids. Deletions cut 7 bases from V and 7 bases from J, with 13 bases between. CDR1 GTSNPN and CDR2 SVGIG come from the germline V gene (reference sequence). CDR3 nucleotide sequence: TGTGCCTTAGGACTCAGAAGTGAAGCTTTCTTT. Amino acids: CALGLRSEAFF.

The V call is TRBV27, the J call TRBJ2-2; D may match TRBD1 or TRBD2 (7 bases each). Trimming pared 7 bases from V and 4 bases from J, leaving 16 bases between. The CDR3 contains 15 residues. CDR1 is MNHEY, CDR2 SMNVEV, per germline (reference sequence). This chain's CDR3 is CASTPGGVVTGELFF. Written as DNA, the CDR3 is TGTGCCAGCACCCCAGGGGGGGTCGTCACCGGGGAGCTGTTTTTT.

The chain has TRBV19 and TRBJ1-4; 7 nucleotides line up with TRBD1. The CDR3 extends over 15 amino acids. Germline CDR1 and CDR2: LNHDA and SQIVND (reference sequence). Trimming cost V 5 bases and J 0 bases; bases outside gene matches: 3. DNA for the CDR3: TGTGCCAGTAGTCTCGGACAGGCAACTAATGAAAAACTGTTTTTT. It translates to CASSLGQATNEKLFF.

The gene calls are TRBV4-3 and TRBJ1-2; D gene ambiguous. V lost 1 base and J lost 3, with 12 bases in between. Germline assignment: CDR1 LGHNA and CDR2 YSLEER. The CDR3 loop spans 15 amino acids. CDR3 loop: CASSQVPGIDYGYTF. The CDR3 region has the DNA TGCGCCAGCAGCCAAGTCCCGGGGATAGACTATGGCTACACCTTC.

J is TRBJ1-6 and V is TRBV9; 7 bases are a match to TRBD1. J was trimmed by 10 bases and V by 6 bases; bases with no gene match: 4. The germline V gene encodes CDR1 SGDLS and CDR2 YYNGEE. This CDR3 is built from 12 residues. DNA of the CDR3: TGTGCCAGCAACGCGGGACAGTCACCCCTCCACTTT. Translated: CASNAGQSPLHF.

The CDR3 spells CASSFGGAAENSPLHF. Here the CDR3 DNA reads TGTGCCAGCAGCTTCGGGGGGGCAGCTGAAAATTCACCCCTCCACTTT. The gene calls are TRBV7-9 and TRBJ1-6, with D possibly being TRBD1 (6 bases). V lost 3 bases, J lost 7 bases, and 16 bases lay in between. Germline CDR1 is SEHNR and CDR2 is FQNEAQ (reference sequence). The CDR3 sequence is 16 residues long.

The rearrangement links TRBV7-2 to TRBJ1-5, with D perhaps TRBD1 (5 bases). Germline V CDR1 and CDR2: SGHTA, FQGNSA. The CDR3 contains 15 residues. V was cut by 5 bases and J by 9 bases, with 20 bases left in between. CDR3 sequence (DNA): TGTGCCAGCAGCAAATCCCAGGACACCTCTAGGCCCCAGCATTTT. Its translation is CASSKSQDTSRPQHF.

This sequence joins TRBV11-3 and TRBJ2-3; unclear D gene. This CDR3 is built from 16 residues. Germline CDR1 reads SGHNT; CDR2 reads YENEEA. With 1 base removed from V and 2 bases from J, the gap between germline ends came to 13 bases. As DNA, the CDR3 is TGTGCCAGCAGCTTAGGTTACTCTATCAACACAGATACGCAGTATTTT. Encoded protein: CASSLGYSINTDTQYF.